One TCR beta chain is described in this entry. CDR1 is MNHEY, CDR2 SMNVEV, per germline (reference sequence). The germline V and J ends were trimmed by 2 bases and 5 bases, with 16 bases remaining between them. This CDR3 is 15 amino acids long. The library attached unique molecular identifiers to individual cDNA molecules. In the original analysis: Per sample, the median was around 100,000 TCRs, with values from about 24,000 to 680,000. Via MiXCR, TCRdb re-called the reads, giving one row per CDR3 protein. TCRdb, not the original authors, processed these V and J calls. The sample records some 740 distinct CDR3 sequences, approximately 82% being singletons. This record belongs to a study of human T cells and chemical hapten exposure. Study summary: Small differences in pooled library volume mainly drove the variation in TCR yields per sample.

Researchers extracted total RNA from unfractionated whole blood. J is TRBJ2-7 and V is TRBV27; possible D gene TRBD1, 7 bases. The sequenced material came from whole blood. The receptor's source is a human donor with alopecia, or a healthy volunteer (not recorded which). Some clones in this sample may be carry-over from other donors' samples. This table probably holds off-target reads from a library built for another chain. The chain's CDR3 is CASSLRRRGLHEQYF. In nucleotides, the CDR3 is TGTGCCAGCAGTTTAAGGAGGAGGGGGCTGCACGAGCAGTACTTC.